This record covers a single T cell receptor beta chain. Its antigen is still unknown. No infections or other immune events were documented during collection. This entry belongs to a study of identifying expanded T cells in peripheral blood. Whole-study findings and limits: About 1.3 clones differed between technical replicates, versus around 16 and 19 over time.

This table comes from immunoSEQ multiplex PCR, and its TCRdb copy is limited to in-frame clones, with some not included. The data contain about 94,000 clones, around 90% of them singletons. CDR1 is SNHLY, CDR2 FYNNEI, per germline. V gave up 3 bases and J gave up 4 bases; unmatched junction bases: 5. The CDR3 contains 15 residues. The clonotype originates from a person aged 18 to 75 in good health. V usage is TRBV2 and J usage is TRBJ2-3; the match to TRBD2 covers 9 bases. The sequencing input was blood. The CDR3 region is CASSDPSGVSDTQYF. CDR3 bases: TGTGCCAGCAGTGACCCTAGCGGGGTTTCAGATACGCAGTATTTT. Together with reference TRBV2 and TRBJ2-3, the CDR3 gives the full variable domain: EPEVTQTPSHQVTQMGQEVILRCVPISNHLYFYWYRQILGQKVEFLVSFYNNEISEKSEIFDDQFSVERPDGSNFTLKIRSTKLEDSAMYFCASSDPSGVSDTQYFGPGTRLTVL.